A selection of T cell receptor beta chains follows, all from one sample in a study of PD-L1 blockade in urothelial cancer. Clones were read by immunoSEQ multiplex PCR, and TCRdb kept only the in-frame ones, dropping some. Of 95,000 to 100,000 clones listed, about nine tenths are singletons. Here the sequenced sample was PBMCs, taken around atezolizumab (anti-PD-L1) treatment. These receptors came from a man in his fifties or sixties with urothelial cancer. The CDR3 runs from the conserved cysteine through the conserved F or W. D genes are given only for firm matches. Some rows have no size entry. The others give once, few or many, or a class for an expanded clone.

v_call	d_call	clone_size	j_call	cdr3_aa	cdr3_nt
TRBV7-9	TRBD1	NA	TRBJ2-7	CASSPGDRGGEYEQYF	TGTGCCAGCAGCCCAGGGGACAGGGGGGGTGAGTACGAGCAGTACTTC
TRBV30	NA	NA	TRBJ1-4	CAWSSGSGGEKLFF	TGTGCCTGGAGTTCCGGATCCGGAGGTGAAAAACTGTTTTTT
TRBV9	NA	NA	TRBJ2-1	CASSPANFYNEQFF	TGTGCCAGCAGCCCTGCCAACTTCTACAATGAGCAGTTCTTC
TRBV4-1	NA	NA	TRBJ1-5	CASSQDSVQPQHF	TGCGCCAGCAGCCAAGATTCGGTCCAGCCCCAGCATTTT
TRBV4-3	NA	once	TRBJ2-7	CASSQDLGGGSYEQYF	TGCGCCAGCAGCCAAGATTTAGGGGGGGGTTCCTACGAGCAGTACTTC
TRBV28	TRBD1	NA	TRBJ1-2	CASSARTGQVNGYTF	TGTGCCAGCAGTGCCCGGACAGGGCAGGTGAATGGCTACACCTTC
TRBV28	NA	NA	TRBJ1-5	CASTTSTGGVQPQHF	TGTGCCAGCACGACGAGTACAGGCGGGGTTCAGCCCCAGCATTTT
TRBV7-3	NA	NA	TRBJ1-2	CASSLNRGAGGYTF	TGTGCCAGCAGCCTCAACCGGGGGGCTGGTGGCTACACCTTC
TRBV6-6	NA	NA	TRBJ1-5	CASSYLAVSNQPQHF	TGTGCCAGCAGTTACCTCGCGGTTAGCAATCAGCCCCAGCATTTT
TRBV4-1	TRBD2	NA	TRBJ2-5	CASSLSGGSGETQYF	TGCGCCAGCAGCTTAAGTGGCGGGAGCGGGGAGACCCAGTACTTC
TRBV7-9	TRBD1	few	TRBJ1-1	CASSFQQGDTEAFF	TGTGCCAGCAGCTTCCAACAGGGGGACACTGAAGCTTTCTTT
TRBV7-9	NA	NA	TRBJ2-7	CASSPWVSGAYEQYF	TGTGCCAGCAGCCCCTGGGTTAGCGGAGCCTACGAGCAGTACTTC
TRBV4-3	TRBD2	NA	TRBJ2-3	CASSQGTSGSDTQYF	TGCGCCAGCAGCCAAGGGACTAGCGGGTCAGATACGCAGTATTTT
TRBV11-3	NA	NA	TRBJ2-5	CASSLEGALETQYF	TGTGCCAGCAGCTTAGAAGGGGCCTTGGAGACCCAGTACTTC
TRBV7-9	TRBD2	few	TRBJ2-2	CASSPRGEGRGELFF	TGTGCCAGCAGCCCACGGGGGGAGGGCCGCGGGGAGCTGTTTTTT
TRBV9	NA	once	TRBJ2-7	CASSPRVDSAGYEQYF	TGTGCCAGCAGCCCCCGCGTGGACAGTGCCGGTTACGAGCAGTACTTC
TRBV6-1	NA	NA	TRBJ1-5	CASSDEAGSRQPQHF	TGTGCCAGCAGTGATGAAGCAGGGTCTAGGCAGCCCCAGCATTTT
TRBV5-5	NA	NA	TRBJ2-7	CASSPPGTHYEQYF	TGTGCCAGCAGCCCCCCCGGGACACATTACGAGCAGTACTTC
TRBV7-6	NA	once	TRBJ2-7	CASSPRDFRPDEQYF	TGTGCCAGCAGTCCAAGGGACTTCCGTCCCGACGAGCAGTACTTC
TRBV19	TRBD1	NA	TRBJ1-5	CASSIDQGAYGNQPQHF	TGTGCCAGTAGTATAGATCAGGGGGCGTATGGCAATCAGCCCCAGCATTTT
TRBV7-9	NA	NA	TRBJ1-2	CASSLGIAYGYTF	TGTGCCAGCAGCTTAGGAATAGCATATGGCTACACCTTC
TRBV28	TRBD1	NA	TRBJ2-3	CASTSPGQGLADTQYF	TGTGCCAGCACTTCACCGGGACAGGGGCTCGCAGATACGCAGTATTTT
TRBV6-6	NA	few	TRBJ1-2	CASIDRTQSGYTF	TGTGCCAGCATTGACAGAACGCAATCTGGCTACACCTTC
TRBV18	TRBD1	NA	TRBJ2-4	CASSRQGWEGNIQYF	TGTGCCAGCTCACGACAGGGCTGGGAAGGGAACATTCAGTACTTC